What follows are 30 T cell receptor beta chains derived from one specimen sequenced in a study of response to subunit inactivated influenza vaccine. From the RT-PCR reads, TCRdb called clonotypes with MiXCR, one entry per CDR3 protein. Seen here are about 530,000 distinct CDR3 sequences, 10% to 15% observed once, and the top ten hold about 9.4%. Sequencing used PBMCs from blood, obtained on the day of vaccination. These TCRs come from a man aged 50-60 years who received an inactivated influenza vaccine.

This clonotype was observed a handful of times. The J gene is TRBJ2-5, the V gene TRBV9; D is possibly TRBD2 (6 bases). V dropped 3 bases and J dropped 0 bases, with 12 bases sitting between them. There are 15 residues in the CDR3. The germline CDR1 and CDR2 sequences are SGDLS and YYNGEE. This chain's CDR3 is CASSASGTYQETQYF. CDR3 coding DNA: TGTGCCAGCAGCGCCTCCGGGACTTACCAAGAGACCCAGTACTTC.

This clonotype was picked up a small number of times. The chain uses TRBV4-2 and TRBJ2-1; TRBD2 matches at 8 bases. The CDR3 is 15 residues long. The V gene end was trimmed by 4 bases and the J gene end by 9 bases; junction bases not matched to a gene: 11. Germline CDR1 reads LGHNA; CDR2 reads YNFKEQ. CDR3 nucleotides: TGTGCCAGCAGCCTTAGCGGGGATGACCGGGGTGAGCAGTTCTTC. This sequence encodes CASSLSGDDRGEQFF.

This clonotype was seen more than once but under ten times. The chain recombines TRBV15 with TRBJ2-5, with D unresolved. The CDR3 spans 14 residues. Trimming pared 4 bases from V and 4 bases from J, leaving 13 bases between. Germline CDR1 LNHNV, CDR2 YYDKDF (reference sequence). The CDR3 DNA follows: TGTGCCACCAGCAAAGAAGGCCATTTAGAGACCCAGTACTTC. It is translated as CATSKEGHLETQYF.

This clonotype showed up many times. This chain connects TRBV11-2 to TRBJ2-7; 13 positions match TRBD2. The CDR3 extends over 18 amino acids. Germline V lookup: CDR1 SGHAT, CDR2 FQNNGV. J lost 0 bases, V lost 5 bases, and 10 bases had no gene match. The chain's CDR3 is CASSPRARLAGGSYEQYF. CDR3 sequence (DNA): TGTGCCAGCAGCCCCAGAGCCCGACTAGCGGGAGGCTCCTACGAGCAGTACTTC.

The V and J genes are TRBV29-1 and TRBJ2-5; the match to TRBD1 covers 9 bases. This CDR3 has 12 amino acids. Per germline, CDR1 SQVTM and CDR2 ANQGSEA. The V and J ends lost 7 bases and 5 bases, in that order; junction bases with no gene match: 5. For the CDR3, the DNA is TGCAGCGCCTATGGACAGGGGGAGACCCAGTACTTC. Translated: CSAYGQGETQYF.

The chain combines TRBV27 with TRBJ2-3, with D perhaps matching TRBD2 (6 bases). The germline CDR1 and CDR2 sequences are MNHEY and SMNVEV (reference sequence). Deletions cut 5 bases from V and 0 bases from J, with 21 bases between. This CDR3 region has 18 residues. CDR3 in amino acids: CASSLQSNLATSTDTQYF. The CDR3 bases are TGTGCCAGCAGTCTCCAATCCAACCTAGCGACTAGCACAGATACGCAGTATTTT.

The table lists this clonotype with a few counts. The CDR3 is CASSFHLGADTQYF. The DNA for the CDR3 is TGTGCCAGCAGCTTTCACTTGGGGGCAGATACGCAGTATTTT. The chain joins TRBV7-2 to TRBJ2-3, with D perhaps matching TRBD1 or TRBD2 (5 bases each). Germline CDR1 reads SGHTA; CDR2 reads FQGNSA. Trimming removed 3 bases at V and 4 bases at J, with 11 bases between. The CDR3 is 14 amino acids.

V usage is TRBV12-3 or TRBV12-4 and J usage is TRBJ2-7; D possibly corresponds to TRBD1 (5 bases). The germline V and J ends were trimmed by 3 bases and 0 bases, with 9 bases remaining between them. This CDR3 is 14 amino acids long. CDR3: CASSLLDSSYEQYF. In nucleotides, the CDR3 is TGTGCCAGCAGTTTGCTCGACAGCTCCTACGAGCAGTACTTC.

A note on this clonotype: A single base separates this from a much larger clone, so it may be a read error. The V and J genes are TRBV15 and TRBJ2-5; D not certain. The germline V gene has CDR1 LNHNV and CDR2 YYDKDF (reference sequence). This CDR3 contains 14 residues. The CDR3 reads CATSRDRVQDTQYF. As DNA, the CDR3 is TGTGCCACCAGCAGAGATCGGGTCCAAGATACCCAGTACTTC.

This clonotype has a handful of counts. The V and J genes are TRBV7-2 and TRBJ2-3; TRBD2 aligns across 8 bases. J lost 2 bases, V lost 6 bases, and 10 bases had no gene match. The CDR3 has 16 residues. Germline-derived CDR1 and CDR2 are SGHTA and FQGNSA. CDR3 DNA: TGTGCCAGCAGTCAGATCGCGGGGGGCCCCACAGATACGCAGTATTTT. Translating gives CASSQIAGGPTDTQYF.

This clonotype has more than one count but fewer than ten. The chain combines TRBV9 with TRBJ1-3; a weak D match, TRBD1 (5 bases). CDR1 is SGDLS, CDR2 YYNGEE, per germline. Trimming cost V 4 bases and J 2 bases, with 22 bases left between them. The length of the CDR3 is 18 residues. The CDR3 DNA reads TGTGCCAGCAGCCCGTCGACCGGGGCAAGGGCGACTGGAAACACCATATATTTT. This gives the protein CASSPSTGARATGNTIYF.

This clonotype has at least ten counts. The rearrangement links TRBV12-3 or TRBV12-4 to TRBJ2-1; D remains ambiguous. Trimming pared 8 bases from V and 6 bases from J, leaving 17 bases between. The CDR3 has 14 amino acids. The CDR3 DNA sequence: TGTGCCAGCCAGAGGTCAGGAAGGTTCAATGAGCAGTTCTTC. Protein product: CASQRSGRFNEQFF.

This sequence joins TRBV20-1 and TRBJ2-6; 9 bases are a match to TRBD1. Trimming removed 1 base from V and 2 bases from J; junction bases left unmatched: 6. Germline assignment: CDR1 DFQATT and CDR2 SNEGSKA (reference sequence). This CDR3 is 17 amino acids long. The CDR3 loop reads CSARVRDRVAGANVLTF. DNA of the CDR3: TGCAGTGCTAGAGTTCGGGACAGGGTTGCTGGGGCCAACGTCCTGACTTTC.

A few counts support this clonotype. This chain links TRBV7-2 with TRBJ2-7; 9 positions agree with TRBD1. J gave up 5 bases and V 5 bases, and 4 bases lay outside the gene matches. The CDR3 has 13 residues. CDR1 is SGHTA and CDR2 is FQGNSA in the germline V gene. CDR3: CASSGDRVHEQYF. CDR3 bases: TGTGCCAGCAGCGGGGACAGGGTCCACGAGCAGTACTTC. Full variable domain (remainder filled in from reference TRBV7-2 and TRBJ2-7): GAGVSQSPSNKVTEKGKDVELRCDPISGHTALYWYRQSLGQGLEFLIYFQGNSAPDKSGLPSDRFSAERTGGSVSTLTIQRTQQEDSAVYLCASSGDRVHEQYFGPGTRLTVT.

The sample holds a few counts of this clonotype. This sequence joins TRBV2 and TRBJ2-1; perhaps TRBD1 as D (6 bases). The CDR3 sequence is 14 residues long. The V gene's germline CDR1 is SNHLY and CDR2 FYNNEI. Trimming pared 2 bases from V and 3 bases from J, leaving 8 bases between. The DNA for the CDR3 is TGTGCCAGCAGTGAACGCAGGGGCTACAATGAGCAGTTCTTC. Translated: CASSERRGYNEQFF.

The CDR3 reads CATSDSYSGDKDTQYF. The DNA of the CDR3 is TGTGCCACCAGTGATTCTTATAGCGGGGACAAGGATACGCAGTATTTT. The chain carries TRBV24-1 and TRBJ2-3; TRBD2 matches 8 bases. Germline loops: CDR1 KGHDR, CDR2 SFDVKD. The CDR3 extends over 16 amino acids. The ends lost 2 bases at V and 6 bases at J; junction bases unmatched: 9.

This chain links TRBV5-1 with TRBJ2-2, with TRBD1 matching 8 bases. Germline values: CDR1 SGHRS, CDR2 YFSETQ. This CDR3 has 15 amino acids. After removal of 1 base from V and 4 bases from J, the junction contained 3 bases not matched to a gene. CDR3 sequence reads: CASSLFQGATGELFF. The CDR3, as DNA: TGCGCCAGCAGCTTGTTCCAGGGGGCCACCGGGGAGCTGTTTTTT.

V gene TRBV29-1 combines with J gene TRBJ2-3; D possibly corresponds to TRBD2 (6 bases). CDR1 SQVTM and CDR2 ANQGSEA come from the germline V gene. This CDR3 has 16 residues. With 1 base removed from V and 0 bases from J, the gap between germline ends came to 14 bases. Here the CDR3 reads CSVEGAGTSSTDTQYF. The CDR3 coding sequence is TGCAGCGTTGAAGGCGCCGGGACTTCTAGCACAGATACGCAGTATTTT.

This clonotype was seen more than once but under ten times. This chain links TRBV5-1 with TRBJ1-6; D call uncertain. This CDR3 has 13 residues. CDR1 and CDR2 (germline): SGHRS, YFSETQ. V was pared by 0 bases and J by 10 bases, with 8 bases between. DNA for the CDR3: TGCGCCAGCAGCTTGGAAGAAGGGTCACCCCTCCACTTT. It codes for CASSLEEGSPLHF.

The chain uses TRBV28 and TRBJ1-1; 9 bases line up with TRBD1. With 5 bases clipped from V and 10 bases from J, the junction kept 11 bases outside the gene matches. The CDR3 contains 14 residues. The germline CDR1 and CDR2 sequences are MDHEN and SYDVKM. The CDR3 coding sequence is TGTGCCAGCAGTGAGGGACAGGGCCAGGGACGAGCTTTCTTT. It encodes CASSEGQGQGRAFF.

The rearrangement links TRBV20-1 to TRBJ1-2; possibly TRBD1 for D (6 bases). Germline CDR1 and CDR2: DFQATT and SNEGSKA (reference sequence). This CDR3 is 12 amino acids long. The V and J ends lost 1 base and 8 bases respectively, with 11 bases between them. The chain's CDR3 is CSARGGAFGYTF. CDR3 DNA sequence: TGCAGTGCTAGAGGGGGGGCGTTCGGCTACACCTTC.

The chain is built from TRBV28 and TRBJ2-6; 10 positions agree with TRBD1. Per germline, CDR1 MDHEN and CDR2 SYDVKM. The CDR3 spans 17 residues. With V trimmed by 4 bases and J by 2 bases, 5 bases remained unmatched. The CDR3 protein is CASSSRQGAAGANVLTF. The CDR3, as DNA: TGTGCCAGCAGTTCCAGACAGGGGGCGGCTGGGGCCAACGTCCTGACTTTC.

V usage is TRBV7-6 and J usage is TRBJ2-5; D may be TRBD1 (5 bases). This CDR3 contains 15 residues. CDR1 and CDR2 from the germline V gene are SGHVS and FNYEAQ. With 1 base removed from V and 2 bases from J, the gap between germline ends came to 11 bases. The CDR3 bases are TGTGCCAGCAGCTTAGGTTTGACAGAACAAGAGACCCAGTACTTC. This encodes CASSLGLTEQETQYF.

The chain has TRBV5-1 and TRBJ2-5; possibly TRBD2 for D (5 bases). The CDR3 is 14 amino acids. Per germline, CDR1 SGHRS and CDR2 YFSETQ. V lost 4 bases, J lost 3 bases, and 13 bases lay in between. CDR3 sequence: CASSRSGGEETQYF. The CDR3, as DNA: TGCGCCAGCAGCCGGAGCGGCGGAGAAGAGACCCAGTACTTC.

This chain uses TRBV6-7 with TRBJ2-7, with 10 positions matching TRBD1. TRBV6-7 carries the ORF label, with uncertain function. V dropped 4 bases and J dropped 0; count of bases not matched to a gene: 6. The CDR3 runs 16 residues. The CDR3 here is CASSWGRDRGSYEQYF. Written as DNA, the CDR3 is TGTGCCAGCAGTTGGGGCCGGGACAGGGGCTCCTACGAGCAGTACTTC.

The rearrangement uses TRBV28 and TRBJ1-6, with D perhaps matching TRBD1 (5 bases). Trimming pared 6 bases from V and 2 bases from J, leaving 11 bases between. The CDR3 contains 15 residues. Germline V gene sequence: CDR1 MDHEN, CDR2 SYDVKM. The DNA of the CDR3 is TGTGCCAGCAGCGTCGGGACGGCCTATAATTCACCCCTCCACTTT. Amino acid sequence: CASSVGTAYNSPLHF. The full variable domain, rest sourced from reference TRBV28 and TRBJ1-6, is DVKVTQSSRYLVKRTGEKVFLECVQDMDHENMFWYRQDPGLGLRLIYFSYDVKMKEKGDIPEGYSVSREKKERFSLILESASTNQTSMYLCASSVGTAYNSPLHFGNGTRLTVT.

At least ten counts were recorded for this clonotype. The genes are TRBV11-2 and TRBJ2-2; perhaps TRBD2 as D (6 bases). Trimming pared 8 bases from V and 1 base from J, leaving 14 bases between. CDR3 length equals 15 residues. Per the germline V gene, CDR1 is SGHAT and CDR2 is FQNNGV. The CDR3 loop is CASPRGPMNTGELFF. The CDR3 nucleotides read TGTGCCAGCCCGCGGGGCCCTATGAACACCGGGGAGCTGTTTTTT.

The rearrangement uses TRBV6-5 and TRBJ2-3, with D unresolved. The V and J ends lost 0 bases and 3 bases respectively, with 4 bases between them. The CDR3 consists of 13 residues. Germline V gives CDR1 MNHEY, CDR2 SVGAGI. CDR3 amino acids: CASSYSWTDTQYF. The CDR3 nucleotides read TGTGCCAGCAGTTACTCGTGGACAGATACGCAGTATTTT.

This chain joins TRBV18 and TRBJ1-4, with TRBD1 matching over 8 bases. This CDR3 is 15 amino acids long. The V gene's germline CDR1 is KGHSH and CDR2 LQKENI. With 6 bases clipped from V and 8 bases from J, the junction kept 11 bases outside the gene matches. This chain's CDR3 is CASSAGQALGEKLFF. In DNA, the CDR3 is TGTGCCAGCTCGGCGGGACAGGCCCTGGGGGAAAAACTGTTTTTT.

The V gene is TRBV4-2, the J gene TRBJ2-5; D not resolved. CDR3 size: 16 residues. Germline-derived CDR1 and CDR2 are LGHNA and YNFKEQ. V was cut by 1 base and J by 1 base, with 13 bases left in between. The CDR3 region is CASSQGRLWTQETQYF. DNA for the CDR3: TGTGCCAGCAGCCAAGGGCGCCTTTGGACCCAAGAGACCCAGTACTTC.